This T cell receptor (beta chain) is drawn from a study of identical twins. Study results and caveats: Among out-of-frame alpha sequences shared by twins, low generation probability occurred in excess. Surplus twin overlap in beta out-of-frame sequences was less pronounced. There was more out-of-frame TCR alpha sharing in monozygotic twins than models estimated. The study reached conclusions through statistical analysis that was cross-sectional, not following the same donors.

This clonotype came up a few times. Its matching antigen is unknown. CDR3 length: 11 amino acids. The V gene lost 7 bases and the J gene lost 4 bases, with 7 bases spanning the gap. MiXCR, run by TCRdb on the 5' RACE reads, gives a single entry per CDR3 protein. The top ten hold around 1.5% of the sample, which has under 900,000 distinct CDR3 sequences, over 9% seen once. The sample was also reused in another study, on yellow fever vaccine responses in identical twins.

Sequencing was carried out using PBMCs. The receptor's source is a woman between 18 and 30 years old in good health. The gene calls are TRBV12-3 or TRBV12-4 and TRBJ1-2; D gene ambiguous. The CDR3 DNA is TGTGCCAGCACTCTTTTCTATGGCTACACCTTC. Translated: CASTLFYGYTF.